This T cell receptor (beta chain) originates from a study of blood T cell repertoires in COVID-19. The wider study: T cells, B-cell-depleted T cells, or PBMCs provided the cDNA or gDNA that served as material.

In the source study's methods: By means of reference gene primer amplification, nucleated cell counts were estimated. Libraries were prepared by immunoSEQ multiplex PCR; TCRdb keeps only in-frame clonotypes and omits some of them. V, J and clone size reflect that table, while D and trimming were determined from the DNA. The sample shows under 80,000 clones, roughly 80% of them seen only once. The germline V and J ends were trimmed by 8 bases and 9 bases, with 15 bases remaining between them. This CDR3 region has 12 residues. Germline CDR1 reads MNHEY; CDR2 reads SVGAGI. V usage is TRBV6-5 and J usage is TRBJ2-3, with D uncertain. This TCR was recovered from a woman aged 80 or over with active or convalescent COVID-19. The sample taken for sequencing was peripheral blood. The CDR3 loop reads CASLEPGFTQYF. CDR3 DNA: TGTGCCAGCCTCGAACCCGGGTTCACGCAGTATTTT.